This TCR beta chain was recorded in a study of T cell responses to AZD1222 COVID-19 vaccine. Points from the study as a whole: No day 14 peak samples; only post-peak repertoires were characterized.

This clone was picked up a small number of times. Its target is unknown. The CDR3 is 15 amino acids. After removal of 2 bases from V and 4 bases from J, the junction contained 8 bases not matched to a gene. The germline V gene has CDR1 MNHEY and CDR2 SVGEGT. TCRdb's copy holds only in-frame clones and misses some; the assay was immunoSEQ multiplex PCR. Of 100,000 to 130,000 clones listed, 75% to 90% are singletons. The rearrangement joins TRBV6-2 or TRBV6-3 to TRBJ2-7; 7 bases align to TRBD2. The receptor was isolated from an adult in good health. The specimen was peripheral blood, collected on day 0 of AZD1222 vaccination. Here the CDR3 DNA reads TGTGCCAGCAGTTACGGCGGGAGTGGGGTATACGAGCAGTACTTC. Residues: CASSYGGSGVYEQYF.